The 15 T cell receptor beta chains below were found in one sample sequenced in a study of cytomegalovirus exposure and HLA in healthy donors. PCR was performed using 60 Vbeta and 13 Jbeta primers. Method: immunoSEQ multiplex PCR; TCRdb's copy keeps in-frame clones and lacks some. The data contain about 68,000 clones, around four fifths of them seen just once; the ten biggest clones take up around 7%. The material sequenced was PBMCs. These receptors all stem from a human donor in good health.

V gene TRBV6-4 combines with J gene TRBJ2-5; the match to TRBD2 covers 11 bases. Germline lookup yields CDR1 MRHNA and CDR2 SNTAGT. CDR3 length equals 15 residues. V shed 8 bases, J shed 2 bases, and the junction held 7 bases outside the gene matches. Written as DNA, the CDR3 is TGTGCCAGCTCTCGACTAGCGGGGACTCAAGAGACCCAGTACTTC. As protein: CASSRLAGTQETQYF.

The rearrangement uses TRBV7-6 and TRBJ2-7; 7 bases line up with TRBD1. The germline V gene encodes CDR1 SGHVS and CDR2 FNYEAQ. With V trimmed by 0 bases and J by 0 bases, 11 bases remained unmatched. The CDR3 consists of 18 residues. This CDR3 is CASSLAPTTGASSYEQYF. CDR3 bases: TGTGCCAGCAGCTTAGCCCCCACAACAGGGGCAAGCTCCTACGAGCAGTACTTC.

This clone was observed once. The chain uses TRBV10-2 and TRBJ1-1; D is unclear. Germline-derived CDR1 and CDR2 are WSHSY and SAAADI. This CDR3 is built from 15 residues. The V gene lost 2 bases and the J gene lost 0 bases, with 10 bases spanning the gap. CDR3 protein: CASSEGRRLNTEAFF. As DNA, the CDR3 is TGCGCCAGCAGTGAGGGTCGGCGGTTGAACACTGAAGCTTTCTTT.

The rearrangement links TRBV15 to TRBJ2-7; D possibly corresponds to TRBD2 (6 bases). The V gene lost 0 bases and the J gene lost 3 bases, with 12 bases spanning the gap. This CDR3 spans 15 amino acids. Germline lookup yields CDR1 LNHNV and CDR2 YYDKDF (reference sequence). The CDR3 DNA reads as TGTGCCACCAGCAGAGATAGCGGACGAGGCTACGAGCAGTACTTC. Residues: CATSRDSGRGYEQYF. Looking up the rest from reference TRBV15 and TRBJ2-7 gives the full variable domain: DAMVIQNPRYQVTQFGKPVTLSCSQTLNHNVMYWYQQKSSQAPKLLFHYYDKDFNNEADTPDNFQSRRPNTSFCFLDIRSPGLGDTAMYLCATSRDSGRGYEQYFGPGTRLTVT.

This clone has a handful of counts. The V gene is TRBV6-6, the J gene TRBJ1-1; the match to TRBD1 covers 9 bases. The germline gives CDR1 MNHNY, CDR2 SVGAGI (reference sequence). The CDR3 loop spans 12 amino acids. The trim removed 2 bases at V and 8 bases at J, leaving 0 bases unmatched. DNA of the CDR3: TGTGCCAGCAGTTACGGACAGGGGGAAGCTTTCTTT. Protein sequence: CASSYGQGEAFF.

The gene calls are TRBV2 and TRBJ1-1, with a possible D match to TRBD1 (5 bases). V lost 1 base to trimming and J lost 1 base, with 7 bases between them. Germline CDR1 reads SNHLY; CDR2 reads FYNNEI. The length of the CDR3 is 14 residues. This CDR3 is CASSEGGENTEAFF. The CDR3 DNA sequence: TGTGCCAGCAGTGAAGGGGGGGAGAACACTGAAGCTTTCTTT.

The rearrangement links TRBV2 to TRBJ1-6; D unclear. The germline CDR1 and CDR2 sequences are SNHLY and FYNNEI. The length of the CDR3 is 18 residues. Trimming left V 2 bases short and J 0 bases short, with 14 bases between. In DNA form, the CDR3 reads TGTGCCAGCAGTGAACCAAACCTAGGGAGCTCCTATAATTCACCCCTCCACTTT. Translated, it gives CASSEPNLGSSYNSPLHF.

The chain is built from TRBV5-5 and TRBJ2-7, with D possibly matching TRBD1 (6 bases). The CDR3 totals 16 residues. Looked up from germline, CDR1 is SGHKS and CDR2 is YYEKEE (reference sequence). Trimming cost V 3 bases and J 1 base, with 17 bases left between them. CDR3 protein: CASSSKGTRNSYEQYF. CDR3 bases: TGTGCCAGCAGCTCCAAGGGGACACGGAATTCCTACGAGCAGTACTTC.

The V gene is TRBV19, the J gene TRBJ1-2; tentative D call: TRBD1 (5 bases). Germline V gene sequence: CDR1 LNHDA, CDR2 SQIVND (reference sequence). This CDR3 contains 11 residues. As DNA, the CDR3 is TGTGTTACAGGACCAGACTATGGCTACACCTTC. This codes for CVTGPDYGYTF.

The chain couples TRBV2 to TRBJ2-3; TRBD2 agrees at 11 bases. Germline values: CDR1 SNHLY, CDR2 FYNNEI. The CDR3 is 16 amino acids. V lost 6 bases to trimming and J lost 3 bases; unmatched junction nucleotides: 8. This chain's CDR3 is CASRRVAGGRTDTQYF. The CDR3 DNA is TGTGCCAGCAGGCGCGTAGCGGGGGGGAGGACAGATACGCAGTATTTT.

The rearrangement links TRBV5-1 to TRBJ2-1; 9 bases agree with TRBD2. Germline V lookup: CDR1 SGHRS, CDR2 YFSETQ. The CDR3 sequence is 15 residues long. J gave up 1 base and V 8 bases, and 7 bases lay outside the gene matches. CDR3 nucleotides: TGCGCCAGTCGTACTAGCGGGTTGTCCTACAATGAGCAGTTCTTC. Translated: CASRTSGLSYNEQFF.

The genes are TRBV19 and TRBJ2-1, with a weak D call TRBD1 (6 bases). The CDR3 totals 13 residues. Per the germline V gene, CDR1 is LNHDA and CDR2 is SQIVND (reference sequence). V was pared by 6 bases and J by 1 base, with 7 bases between. CDR3 amino acids: CASRGGSYNEQFF. CDR3 in DNA: TGTGCCAGTAGAGGGGGATCCTACAATGAGCAGTTCTTC.

The rearrangement joins TRBV9 to TRBJ2-3; D remains ambiguous. CDR1 is SGDLS and CDR2 is YYNGEE in the germline V gene. Trimming removed 0 bases at V and 4 bases at J, with 12 bases between. This CDR3 comprises 15 residues. In DNA form, the CDR3 reads TGTGCCAGCAGCGTAGAAATCCAGTTATCAGATACGCAGTATTTT. This encodes CASSVEIQLSDTQYF.

This sequence joins TRBV2 and TRBJ1-1; perhaps TRBD1 as D (6 bases). Germline assignment: CDR1 SNHLY and CDR2 FYNNEI. V was trimmed by 6 bases and J by 1 base, leaving 9 bases between them. The CDR3 is 13 amino acids. The CDR3 loop is CASRADRNTEAFF. The CDR3 region has the DNA TGTGCCAGCAGGGCGGACAGGAACACTGAAGCTTTCTTT.

CDR3 coding DNA: TGTGCCAGCAGTACGGGGGTTCCCTTTGAGGGCTACACCTTC. Protein sequence: CASSTGVPFEGYTF. The chain employs TRBV25-1 and TRBJ1-2; a possible D gene is TRBD1 (5 bases). This CDR3 is built from 14 residues. CDR1 is MGHDK and CDR2 is SYGVNS in the germline V gene. V lost 5 bases and J lost 8, with 18 bases in between.